The sample holds a few counts of the clone carrying this T cell receptor beta chain. The target antigen is unknown. Primed by a sample-barcoded 5' primer and a J-beta primer mix, a second PCR proceeded for about 6 to 12 cycles. Every molecule of cDNA carried a tag from a template-switch adaptor with 12 random nucleotides. TCRdb fed the 5' RACE reads into MiXCR, producing one record per CDR3 protein. The data show approximately 360,000 distinct CDR3 sequences, roughly half seen once. Germline CDR1 reads LGHNA; CDR2 reads YNFKEQ. The CDR3 extends over 16 amino acids. Trimming cost V 2 bases and J 7 bases; bases outside gene matches: 10. The record originates from a study of blood T cells in healthy people across ages. Study-level results: Unsorted PBMCs blocked a conclusive comparison of naive and antigen-experienced cells.

This chain links TRBV4-2 with TRBJ2-1, with 8 bases identical to TRBD1. The TCR sequence derives from a man between 60 and 75 years old in good health. The sample comprised blood. The CDR3 DNA reads TGTGCCAGCAGCCAACCCGGACAGGGCGGGATTAATGAGCAGTTCTTC. This codes for CASSQPGQGGINEQFF.